The 10 T cell receptor beta chains presented below share a single source sample, sequenced in a study of blood T cells in healthy people across ages. PCR was performed a second time for about 7 to 12 cycles using a sample-barcoded 5' primer and a J-beta primer mix. Via MiXCR, TCRdb re-called the 5' RACE reads, giving one row per CDR3 protein. Among 1.5 million to 2 million distinct CDR3 sequences, approximately 40% were seen once, and the ten largest hold roughly 23%. Sequences were obtained from blood. The source of these receptors is a human donor in good health.

This clonotype showed up just a few times. The rearrangement uses TRBV12-3 or TRBV12-4 and TRBJ1-5, with D possibly TRBD1 on 5 matching bases. The length of the CDR3 is 14 residues. Trimming pared 4 bases from V and 5 bases from J, leaving 12 bases between. The CDR3 DNA reads as TGTGCCAGCAGTTCCGCGGGGGGTCATCAGCCCCAGCATTTT. Translating gives CASSSAGGHQPQHF.

This clonotype was seen a single time. The CDR3 sequence: CASSPSVSNYGYTF. CDR3 DNA: TGTGCCAGCAGTCCGAGTGTGTCTAACTATGGCTACACCTTC. The chain recombines TRBV7-8 with TRBJ1-2; D is ambiguous. V was trimmed by 6 bases and J by 0 bases, leaving 11 bases between them. CDR3 length equals 14 residues. Germline V gene lookup returns CDR1 SGHVS and CDR2 FQNEAQ.

The chain has TRBV27 and TRBJ2-4; TRBD2 aligns across 11 bases. Losses at the gene ends were 4 bases for V and 7 bases for J; bases not matched to a gene: 9. The CDR3 spans 16 residues. Germline lookup yields CDR1 MNHEY and CDR2 SMNVEV (reference sequence). The CDR3: CASSSVAGGPGNIQYF. The CDR3 region has the DNA TGTGCCAGCAGTTCCGTAGCGGGGGGGCCCGGTAACATTCAGTACTTC.

The V and J genes are TRBV6-6 and TRBJ2-4; no clear D. The J call is doubtful: the DNA matches TRBJ2-7 better. This CDR3 comprises 12 residues. Germline V lookup: CDR1 MNHNY, CDR2 SVGAGI (reference sequence). Written as DNA, the CDR3 is TGTGCCAGCAGTGCCCCGACCGACGAGCAGTACTTC. Its translation: CASSAPTDEQYF.

This clonotype appeared once. A much larger clone lies a single base off, so this may be a read error. V gene TRBV6-1 combines with J gene TRBJ2-4; TRBD1 is a possible D gene (6 bases). In germline, CDR1 is MNHNS, CDR2 SASEGT. The CDR3 is made up of 14 amino acids. The ends were cut back, 2 bases at V and 13 bases at J, with 18 bases in the middle. In DNA, the CDR3 is TGTGCCAGCAGTGAAAGTGCAGGGGCGAATGAGCAGTACTTC. Amino acids: CASSESAGANEQYF.

The sample holds a few counts of this clonotype. The V gene is TRBV27, the J gene TRBJ2-7; 7 nucleotides match TRBD1. This CDR3 is built from 15 residues. V shed 5 bases and J 3 bases; nucleotides not matched to a gene: 10. In germline, CDR1 is MNHEY, CDR2 SMNVEV (reference sequence). The CDR3 nucleotides are TGTGCCAGCAGTCCTCCCGGGACAGAAATCTACGAGCAGTACTTC. Translating gives CASSPPGTEIYEQYF.

The chain recombines TRBV24-1 with TRBJ2-1, with D unresolved. The CDR3 runs to 13 residues. Per germline, CDR1 KGHDR and CDR2 SFDVKD. Deletions cut 5 bases from V and 1 base from J, with 5 bases between. The CDR3 DNA reads TGTGCCACCAGTGCACAGTCCTACAATGAGCAGTTCTTC. It encodes CATSAQSYNEQFF.

The chain recombines TRBV3-1 with TRBJ2-2, with 8 positions matching TRBD1. V shed 4 bases and J 2 bases; nucleotides not matched to a gene: 6. This CDR3 is 16 amino acids long. CDR1 and CDR2 from the germline V gene are LGHDT and YNNKEL (reference sequence). The CDR3 loop reads CASSLITGGNTGELFF. For the CDR3, the DNA is TGTGCCAGCAGCCTAATCACAGGGGGTAACACCGGGGAGCTGTTTTTT.

This sequence joins TRBV7-6 and TRBJ2-6; TRBD1 agrees at 9 bases. The V and J ends lost 4 bases and 0 bases, in that order; junction bases with no gene match: 10. CDR1 is SGHVS and CDR2 is FNYEAQ in the germline V gene. CDR3 length: 19 amino acids. The CDR3 sequence is CASSSWDGTGSSGANVLTF. For the CDR3, the DNA is TGTGCCAGCAGCTCTTGGGACGGGACAGGGAGCTCTGGGGCCAACGTCCTGACTTTC. The full variable domain, rest sourced from reference TRBV7-6 and TRBJ2-6, is GAGVSQSPRYKVTKRGQDVALRCDPISGHVSLYWYRQALGQGPEFLTYFNYEAQQDKSGLPNDRFSAERPEGSISTLTIQRTEQRDSAMYRCASSSWDGTGSSGANVLTFGAGSRLTVL.

The J gene is TRBJ2-2, the V gene TRBV4-2; TRBD2 is a possible D gene (7 bases). This CDR3 has 17 amino acids. Trimming pared 6 bases from V and 5 bases from J, leaving 22 bases between. CDR1 is LGHNA and CDR2 is YNFKEQ in the germline V gene. The CDR3 reads CASRHGVEGGLTGELFF. CDR3 coding DNA: TGTGCCAGCAGGCACGGGGTCGAGGGGGGGCTAACCGGGGAGCTGTTTTTT.